Each of the 27 T cell receptor beta chains below was sequenced from the same sample in a study of early T cells in non-severe SARS-CoV-2 infection. From the 5' RACE reads, TCRdb called clonotypes with MiXCR, one entry per CDR3 protein. The table has 40,000 to 60,000 distinct CDR3 sequences, roughly 12% seen once. Specimen: whole blood. These receptors were collected from an adult who was a healthcare worker with PCR-confirmed SARS-CoV-2 infection or an uninfected control (not recorded which).

This clonotype has a handful of counts. The junction does not match germline at one end; this may be a read error. The genes are TRBV10-3 and TRBJ1-2; the D gene is possibly TRBD1 (5 bases). This CDR3 contains 13 residues. Germline assignment: CDR1 ENHRY and CDR2 SYGVKD. The CDR3 here is CASGGTDLGGYTF. The CDR3 DNA sequence: TGCGCTTCGGGCGGGACGGACCTGGGAGGCTACACCTTC.

The table lists this clonotype with many counts. The J gene is TRBJ1-1, the V gene TRBV29-1; possibly TRBD1 for D (5 bases). Trimming removed 6 bases from V and 4 bases from J, with 15 bases in between. The CDR3 length is 13 residues. Germline CDR1 reads SQVTM; CDR2 reads ANQGSEA. The CDR3 nucleotides are TGCAGCGTACGAGGGGCTACGGGCACTGAAGCTTTCTTT. Its translation: CSVRGATGTEAFF.

The sample holds a few counts of this clonotype. The rearrangement links TRBV3-1 to TRBJ2-1; the match to TRBD2 covers 9 bases. There are 17 residues in the CDR3. Losses at the gene ends were 0 bases for V and 6 bases for J; bases not matched to a gene: 9. Germline V gene lookup returns CDR1 LGHDT and CDR2 YNNKEL (reference sequence). Here the CDR3 DNA reads TGTGCCAGCAGCCAAGACCTTAGCGGGAGACTCTCCAATGAGCAGTTCTTC. It specifies CASSQDLSGRLSNEQFF.

This clonotype was observed a few times. The V and J genes are TRBV27 and TRBJ1-6, with 9 positions matching TRBD1. The germline gives CDR1 MNHEY, CDR2 SMNVEV (reference sequence). The J segment lost 9 bases and the V segment lost 10 bases, leaving 13 bases of the junction unmatched. This CDR3 has 15 residues. The CDR3 nucleotides read TGTGCCACCCAACCGGGACAGGGTTATGGTTCACCCCTCCACTTT. It codes for CATQPGQGYGSPLHF.

This clonotype has ten or more counts. The chain couples TRBV28 to TRBJ1-1; unclear D gene. Germline CDR1 reads MDHEN; CDR2 reads SYDVKM. The CDR3 is made up of 11 amino acids. V lost 7 bases and J lost 10, with 13 bases in between. The chain's CDR3 is CASISFSGAFF. CDR3 nucleotides: TGTGCCAGCATTTCCTTCTCGGGAGCTTTCTTT.

J is TRBJ1-1 and V is TRBV2; perhaps TRBD1 as D (5 bases). V was cut by 7 bases and J by 0 bases, with 12 bases left in between. The CDR3 is 14 amino acids. CDR1 and CDR2 from the germline V gene are SNHLY and FYNNEI. The CDR3 nucleotides are TGTGCCAGCACCCCGACAGTGATGAACACTGAAGCTTTCTTT. This encodes CASTPTVMNTEAFF.

There are a few counts of this clonotype. The chain joins TRBV28 to TRBJ1-2; D is unclear. CDR3 length: 13 amino acids. Trimming took 1 base from V and 5 from J, leaving 8 bases between them. The germline V gene encodes CDR1 MDHEN and CDR2 SYDVKM. The CDR3, as DNA: TGTGCCAGCAGTTTATCATCCGTTTATGGCTACACCTTC. It codes for CASSLSSVYGYTF.

This clonotype has a handful of counts. V is TRBV7-2 and J is TRBJ2-1, with TRBD1 as a possible D gene (6 bases). The germline V and J ends were trimmed by 0 bases and 10 bases, with 13 bases remaining between them. CDR1 SGHTA and CDR2 FQGNSA come from the germline V gene. This CDR3 spans 14 amino acids. The CDR3 DNA follows: TGTGCCAGCAGCTTAGCCCTACAGGGCGGGGAGCAGTTCTTC. It encodes CASSLALQGGEQFF.

This sequence joins TRBV7-2 and TRBJ2-4; 7 bases are a match to TRBD1. Germline-derived CDR1 and CDR2 are SGHTA and FQGNSA. V was clipped by 1 base and J by 3 bases; unmatched bases: 3. The CDR3 sequence is 15 residues long. CDR3 in amino acids: CASSLGQGDKNIQYF. DNA for the CDR3: TGTGCCAGCAGCTTAGGACAGGGTGACAAAAACATTCAGTACTTC.

This clonotype was seen many times. J is TRBJ2-2 and V is TRBV12-3 or TRBV12-4; D might be TRBD1 (5 bases). V gave up 3 bases and J gave up 8 bases, with 13 bases separating them. The CDR3 covers 14 residues. In DNA form, the CDR3 reads TGTGCCAGCAGTTTCGACAGCGTTGGGGGGGAGCTGTTTTTT. This translates into CASSFDSVGGELFF.

The CDR3 coding sequence is TGCAGCGTTGAAGATGCCGGGTCCCGGAGCACAGATACGCAGTATTTT. This translates into CSVEDAGSRSTDTQYF. The gene calls are TRBV29-1 and TRBJ2-3; D remains unclear. This CDR3 is 16 amino acids long. V gave up 0 bases and J gave up 0 bases, with 13 bases separating them. Germline V gene lookup returns CDR1 SQVTM and CDR2 ANQGSEA.

This clonotype showed up just a few times. V gene TRBV11-2 combines with J gene TRBJ2-2; D might be TRBD1 (6 bases). Germline CDR1 and CDR2: SGHAT and FQNNGV. The ends were cut back, 1 base at V and 4 bases at J, with 10 bases in the middle. There are 15 residues in the CDR3. In DNA form, the CDR3 reads TGTGCCAGCAGCTTAGGGGGACATCCCACCGGGGAGCTGTTTTTT. It yields the protein CASSLGGHPTGELFF.

This clonotype appeared many times. The chain has TRBV7-9 and TRBJ1-1; D possibly corresponds to TRBD1 (6 bases). The V end was cut by 2 bases, the J end by 0 bases, with 13 bases between. This CDR3 spans 16 amino acids. Germline assignment: CDR1 SEHNR and CDR2 FQNEAQ (reference sequence). Written as DNA, the CDR3 is TGTGCCAGCAGCTTATCCCGGACAGTACTGAACACTGAAGCTTTCTTT. This gives the protein CASSLSRTVLNTEAFF.

This clonotype came up a few times. V and J are TRBV20-1 and TRBJ1-1; TRBD1 aligns across 12 bases. This CDR3 spans 12 amino acids. The germline V gene has CDR1 DFQATT and CDR2 SNEGSKA (reference sequence). V lost 6 bases and J lost 11; bases outside the gene matches: 7. CDR3 sequence reads: CSALGQGASAFF. The CDR3 DNA sequence: TGCAGTGCCCTGGGACAGGGGGCCTCGGCTTTCTTT.

In the case of this clonotype: This may stem from a read error, because a much larger clone lies one nucleotide away. Here the CDR3 reads CASSLAFTGSADTQYF. The CDR3 bases are TGTGCCAGCAGCTTAGCCTTTACCGGTAGCGCAGATACGCAGTATTTT. The chain couples TRBV11-2 to TRBJ2-3; D is possibly TRBD2 (5 bases). Trimming shortened V by 1 base and J by 4 bases, and 15 bases separated the two germline ends. Germline CDR1 is SGHAT and CDR2 is FQNNGV. The length of the CDR3 is 16 residues.

The sample holds many counts of this clonotype. The chain recombines TRBV4-2 with TRBJ1-1; TRBD1 might be the D (5 bases). V shed 0 bases and J shed 3 bases, with 11 bases lying between them. Per the germline V gene, CDR1 is LGHNA and CDR2 is YNFKEQ. The length of the CDR3 is 15 residues. CDR3 bases: TGTGCCAGCAGCCAAGACAGGGCGGCGGACACTGAAGCTTTCTTT. Its translation: CASSQDRAADTEAFF.

This clonotype was found a few times. CDR3: CSGTDRDPYEQYF. The DNA of the CDR3 is TGCAGTGGAACGGACAGGGATCCTTACGAGCAGTACTTC. The chain carries TRBV20-1 and TRBJ2-7; 8 bases match TRBD1. The junction had 9 bases not matched to a gene; V was cut back by 7 bases and J by 4 bases. Germline loops: CDR1 DFQATT, CDR2 SNEGSKA (reference sequence). The CDR3 sequence is 13 residues long.

The rearrangement uses TRBV5-1 and TRBJ1-6, with a tentative D call TRBD1 (5 bases). Trimming took 3 bases from V and 10 from J, leaving 8 bases between them. Germline V lookup: CDR1 SGHRS, CDR2 YFSETQ. This CDR3 contains 12 residues. The DNA of the CDR3 is TGCGCCAGCAGCTGGGGGAACTCACCCCTCCACTTT. Translating it yields CASSWGNSPLHF.

The V gene is TRBV20-1, the J gene TRBJ2-2, with D unresolved. V lost 1 base and J lost 5, with 8 bases in between. This CDR3 region has 13 residues. Germline values: CDR1 DFQATT, CDR2 SNEGSKA (reference sequence). The CDR3 sequence is CSARVAATGELFF. Written as DNA, the CDR3 is TGCAGTGCTAGAGTTGCAGCTACCGGGGAGCTGTTTTTT.

This clonotype has just a few counts. This chain uses TRBV29-1 with TRBJ1-2, with 7 bases that match TRBD1. This CDR3 has 12 amino acids. J gave up 7 bases and V 6 bases, and 8 bases lay outside the gene matches. Germline V gene lookup returns CDR1 SQVTM and CDR2 ANQGSEA. The CDR3 bases are TGCAGCGTACGACAGGGAGCCCTTGGCTACACCTTC. It codes for CSVRQGALGYTF.

There are many counts of this clonotype. The chain uses TRBV19 and TRBJ2-5; 10 positions match TRBD2. V was pared by 4 bases and J by 1 base, with 9 bases of the junction left unmatched. CDR1 and CDR2 (germline): LNHDA, SQIVND (reference sequence). This CDR3 is built from 17 residues. DNA of the CDR3: TGTGCCAGTAGTACACACCTAGCGGGAGTAACCCAAGAGACCCAGTACTTC. Translated: CASSTHLAGVTQETQYF.

This clonotype appeared many times. The chain carries TRBV11-2 and TRBJ1-2; unclear D gene. Germline CDR1 SGHAT, CDR2 FQNNGV. V was pared by 4 bases and J by 3 bases, with 18 bases between. This CDR3 has 16 amino acids. In DNA form, the CDR3 reads TGTGCCAGCAGCTACCCCGGACTCACAAGGCACTATGGCTACACCTTC. It is translated as CASSYPGLTRHYGYTF.

This clonotype was recorded many times. The chain carries TRBV10-3 and TRBJ1-4, with D possibly TRBD1 on 6 matching bases. The CDR3 extends over 14 amino acids. V lost 2 bases, J lost 5 bases, and 9 bases lay in between. Per the germline V gene, CDR1 is ENHRY and CDR2 is SYGVKD. CDR3 coding DNA: TGTGCCATCAGTGAGAATACAGGGAATGAAAAACTGTTTTTT. This gives the protein CAISENTGNEKLFF.

This chain links TRBV27 with TRBJ2-4; D remains unclear. The CDR3 length is 12 residues. Germline lookup yields CDR1 MNHEY and CDR2 SMNVEV (reference sequence). V lost 2 bases, J lost 8 bases, and 7 bases lay in between. CDR3 DNA sequence: TGTGCCAGCAGTTTACCGTCCCACATTCAGTACTTC. Translating gives CASSLPSHIQYF.

This clonotype was counted many times. This chain joins TRBV7-2 and TRBJ2-5, with D tentatively TRBD2 (7 bases). Germline V gene sequence: CDR1 SGHTA, CDR2 FQGNSA. Trimming shortened V by 2 bases and J by 5 bases, and 15 bases separated the two germline ends. The CDR3 sequence is 15 residues long. The CDR3 region has the DNA TGTGCCAGCAGCTTATTGGGGGGGCGCGAGGAGACCCAGTACTTC. This translates into CASSLLGGREETQYF.

This chain uses TRBV29-1 with TRBJ2-3, with D possibly matching TRBD1 (6 bases). The CDR3 extends over 14 amino acids. V was cut by 4 bases and J by 6 bases, with 17 bases left in between. From germline, CDR1 is SQVTM and CDR2 ANQGSEA. In DNA form, the CDR3 reads TGCAGCGTTGCAAGGACAGCCGATCAGGATACGCAGTATTTT. This gives the protein CSVARTADQDTQYF.

This clonotype has just a few counts. This CDR3 reads CATRGGSRVDTQYF. CDR3 nucleotides: TGTGCCACCAGGGGCGGGAGTCGGGTAGATACGCAGTATTTT. V usage is TRBV15 and J usage is TRBJ2-3; 7 nucleotides line up with TRBD2. This CDR3 has 14 residues. From germline, CDR1 is LNHNV and CDR2 YYDKDF (reference sequence). V was pared by 6 bases and J by 5 bases, with 8 bases of the junction left unmatched.